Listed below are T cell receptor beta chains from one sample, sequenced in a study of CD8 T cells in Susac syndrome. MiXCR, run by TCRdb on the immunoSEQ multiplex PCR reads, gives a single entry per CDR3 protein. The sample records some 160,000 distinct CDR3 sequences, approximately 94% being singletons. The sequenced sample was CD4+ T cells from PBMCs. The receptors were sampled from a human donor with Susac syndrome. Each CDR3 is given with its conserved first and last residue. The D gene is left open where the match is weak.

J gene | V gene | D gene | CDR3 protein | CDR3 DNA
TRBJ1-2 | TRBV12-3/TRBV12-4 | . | CASSLKYGYTF | TGTGCCAGCAGTTTGAAGTATGGCTACACCTTC
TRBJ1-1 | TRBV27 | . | CASSLNRPSSTEAFF | TGTGCCAGCAGTTTAAACAGGCCCTCGTCCACTGAAGCTTTCTTT
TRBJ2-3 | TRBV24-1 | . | CATSDPGLDTQYF | TGTGCCACCAGTGATCCCGGACTGGATACGCAGTATTTT
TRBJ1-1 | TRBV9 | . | CASSVQGVGEAFF | TGTGCCAGCAGCGTTCAAGGGGTTGGTGAAGCTTTCTTT
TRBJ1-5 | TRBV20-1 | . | CSARRGAYQPQHF | TGCAGTGCTAGACGAGGGGCCTATCAGCCCCAGCATTTT
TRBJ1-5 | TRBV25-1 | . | CASSELGRGDQPQHF | TGTGCCAGCAGTGAATTGGGCCGGGGGGATCAGCCCCAGCATTTT
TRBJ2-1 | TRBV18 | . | CASSPPLYQGGIYNEQFF | TGTGCCAGCTCACCACCGCTCTACCAGGGGGGAATCTACAATGAGCAGTTCTTC
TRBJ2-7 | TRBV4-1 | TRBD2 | CASSPAGGSNYEQYF | TGCGCCAGCAGCCCTGCGGGGGGCAGCAACTACGAGCAGTACTTC
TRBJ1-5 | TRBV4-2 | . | CASSNRDSNQPQHF | TGTGCCAGCAGCAACAGGGATAGCAATCAGCCCCAGCATTTT
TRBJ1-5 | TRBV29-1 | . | CSVEVGNNQPQHF | TGCAGCGTTGAAGTGGGCAACAATCAGCCCCAGCATTTT